The clone carrying this T cell receptor beta chain has a count of ten or more. RNA transcripts were the template, and TCR beta CDR3 regions were amplified from them. HTBI primers were used in a first-round RT-PCR, which preceded a second-round multiplex PCR. TCRdb fed the multiplex PCR reads into MiXCR, producing one record per CDR3 protein. The sample has fewer than 650,000 distinct CDR3 sequences; roughly 20% are singletons. The sample originates from a study of Graves' ophthalmopathy and Graves' hyperthyroidism. This CDR3 spans 13 amino acids. The germline CDR1 and CDR2 sequences are MNHEY and SVGAGI. The V end was cut by 7 bases, the J end by 0 bases, with 9 bases between.

Sequencing used peripheral blood. This receptor was identified in a woman aged 18 to 35 with stable Graves' hyperthyroidism. Some clones in this sample may be carry-over from other donors' samples. This sequence joins TRBV6-5 and TRBJ1-1, with a possible D match to TRBD1 (6 bases). The CDR3 spells CASTRQVNTEAFF. CDR3 bases: TGTGCCAGCACTAGACAGGTGAACACTGAAGCTTTCTTT.